The clone carrying this T cell receptor (beta chain) was recorded once. The antigen remains undetermined. The assay was immunoSEQ multiplex PCR, and TCRdb's table has in-frame clones only and misses some. The sample includes fewer than 150,000 clones, around 86% of them seen just once. These data come from a study of T cell responses to AZD1222 COVID-19 vaccine. Broader study findings: Only six people who got AZD1222 tested seropositive at baseline. After the peak T cell response, and only then, were repertoires sampled.

The CDR3 totals 16 residues. Germline V gene lookup returns CDR1 SGHRS and CDR2 YFSETQ. Trimming removed 0 bases from V and 0 bases from J, with 10 bases in between. V gene TRBV5-1 combines with J gene TRBJ1-3; unclear D gene. The clonotype originates from an adult in good health. Here the sequenced sample was peripheral blood, taken on day 0 of AZD1222 vaccination. Written as DNA, the CDR3 is TGCGCCAGCAGCTTGGCCGGGTGGGACTCTGGAAACACCATATATTTT. Amino acids: CASSLAGWDSGNTIYF.